This passage covers 26 T cell receptor beta chains from one sample sequenced in a study of naive and memory T cell subsets (TCRdb year 2017). The library was generated by UMI-ligation and nested PCR. Instrument on record: Illumina MiSeq. The beta constant-region primer consisted of an equimolar mixture of two oligonucleotides that together covered TRBC1 and TRBC2. TCRdb ran its own pipeline on the public reads, namely fastp trimming at Q25 and MiXCR clone calling, and kept in-frame beta chains. Every distinct CDR3 protein forms one entry, paired with its most common genes and DNA. The table for this sample lists 140,000 to 150,000 distinct CDR3 sequences; about 15% of them were counted only once. Of the sample, roughly 0.14% is held by the ten largest clones. Sequenced input: naive CD4+ T cells from blood. The sample's cell subset or site label, in plain terms: naive T cells, CD45RA high CD27+. Receptors were obtained from a human donor in good health.

This clonotype showed up just a few times. The J gene is TRBJ2-6, the V gene TRBV6-6; D not resolved. This CDR3 is 14 amino acids long. The germline CDR1 and CDR2 sequences are MNHNY and SVGAGI (reference sequence). Deletions cut 8 bases from V and 1 base from J, with 9 bases between. The CDR3 loop reads CASGVRSGANVLTF. For the CDR3, the DNA is TGTGCCAGCGGTGTTAGATCTGGGGCCAACGTCCTGACTTTC.

This clonotype appeared a few times. This sequence joins TRBV20-1 and TRBJ2-5, with TRBD2 matching over 11 bases. V was clipped by 6 bases and J by 4 bases; unmatched bases: 7. Germline V gives CDR1 DFQATT, CDR2 SNEGSKA (reference sequence). CDR3 size: 14 residues. CDR3 nucleotide sequence: TGCAGTGCCTGGAAGACTAGCGGGACAGAGACCCAGTACTTC. Its translation is CSAWKTSGTETQYF.

This clonotype was recorded at least ten times. The gene calls are TRBV11-2 and TRBJ2-3; TRBD1 aligns across 8 bases. Germline V gives CDR1 SGHAT, CDR2 FQNNGV. This CDR3 region has 15 residues. With 6 bases clipped from V and 0 bases from J, the junction kept 5 bases outside the gene matches. The DNA for the CDR3 is TGTGCCAGCAGTCTAACAGGGGGGAGCACAGATACGCAGTATTTT. Protein: CASSLTGGSTDTQYF. Combining the CDR3 with reference TRBV11-2 and TRBJ2-3 gives the whole variable domain EAGVAQSPRYKIIEKRQSVAFWCNPISGHATLYWYQQILGQGPKLLIQFQNNGVVDDSQLPKDRFSAERLKGVDSTLKIQPAKLEDSAVYLCASSLTGGSTDTQYFGPGTRLTVL.

The J gene is TRBJ1-1, the V gene TRBV12-3 or TRBV12-4, with D unresolved. This CDR3 has 12 amino acids. The germline V and J ends were trimmed by 5 bases and 1 base, with 5 bases remaining between them. The CDR3 nucleotides are TGTGCCAGCAGTGGACGGAACACTGAAGCTTTCTTT. Translation gives CASSGRNTEAFF.

The table lists this clonotype with a few counts. CDR3 DNA sequence: TGTGCCAGCAGCTTAGTTGACGGGTCCCAAGAGACCCAGTACTTC. Its translation: CASSLVDGSQETQYF. This rearrangement joins TRBV7-9 to TRBJ2-5, with no clear D. The CDR3 has 15 amino acids. Per germline, CDR1 SEHNR and CDR2 FQNEAQ (reference sequence). Trimming took 1 base from V and 1 from J, leaving 10 bases between them. Full variable domain (outside the CDR3, taken from reference TRBV7-9 and TRBJ2-5): DTGVSQNPRHKITKRGQNVTFRCDPISEHNRLYWYRQTLGQGPEFLTYFQNEAQLEKSRLLSDRFSAERPKGSFSTLEIQRTEQGDSAMYLCASSLVDGSQETQYFGPGTRLLVL.

V is TRBV1 and J is TRBJ2-2; the table's D gene call, TRBD1, was not cross checked with the DNA. TRBV1 represents a pseudogene. CDR3 length equals 19 residues. This CDR3 reads CTSSQDRGPQGSFSGELFF. Written as DNA, the CDR3 is TGCACCAGCAGCCAAGATCGGGGCCCACAGGGCAGTTTTTCCGGGGAGCTGTTTTTT.

This clonotype was counted only a few times. The chain carries TRBV28 and TRBJ2-7; 7 bases match TRBD1. J was trimmed by 5 bases and V by 6 bases; bases with no gene match: 1. This CDR3 is 11 amino acids long. From germline, CDR1 is MDHEN and CDR2 SYDVKM. CDR3 loop: CASSDRDEQYF. CDR3 in DNA: TGTGCCAGCAGCGACAGGGACGAGCAGTACTTC.

This clonotype was recorded a few times. The DNA for the CDR3 is TGTGCCAGCAGGGGGGTTTTGGTGGGGGAGCAGTTCTTC. Residues: CASRGVLVGEQFF. The chain is built from TRBV4-2 and TRBJ2-1, with D perhaps matching TRBD1 or TRBD2 (5 bases each). Trimming stripped 6 bases from V and 10 bases from J, with 16 bases between. The CDR3 has 13 amino acids. Germline CDR1 reads LGHNA; CDR2 reads YNFKEQ.

This clonotype turned up a few times. The J gene is TRBJ2-1, the V gene TRBV5-1; D remains ambiguous. The V end was cut by 4 bases, the J end by 1 base, with 9 bases between. CDR1 is SGHRS and CDR2 is YFSETQ in the germline V gene. CDR3 length: 14 residues. This chain's CDR3 is CASSEGGSYNEQFF. In DNA, the CDR3 is TGCGCCAGCAGCGAAGGCGGATCCTACAATGAGCAGTTCTTC.

This clonotype was counted a few times. The V and J genes are TRBV20-1 and TRBJ2-3; 9 bases line up with TRBD1. Germline trimming cut 0 bases from V and 4 bases from J; bases unmatched to any gene: 14. Germline V CDR1 and CDR2: DFQATT, SNEGSKA (reference sequence). The CDR3 loop spans 18 amino acids. The CDR3, as DNA: TGCAGTGCTAGAGATCGTTACAGGGGGCTGAGCGCGGCAGATACGCAGTATTTT. This codes for CSARDRYRGLSAADTQYF.

There are a few counts of this clonotype. The gene calls are TRBV6-1 and TRBJ2-2; 16 nucleotides align to TRBD2. Germline loops: CDR1 MNHNS, CDR2 SASEGT. The trim removed 6 bases at V and 4 bases at J, leaving 8 bases unmatched. This CDR3 comprises 18 residues. The DNA for the CDR3 is TGTGCCAGCAGGGCGGGACTAGCGGGAGGGCCGGGCACCGGGGAGCTGTTTTTT. This encodes CASRAGLAGGPGTGELFF.

The rearrangement joins TRBV28 to TRBJ2-7; possibly TRBD1 for D (5 bases). There are 13 residues in the CDR3. Trimming cost V 6 bases and J 2 bases, with 11 bases left between them. The germline CDR1 and CDR2 sequences are MDHEN and SYDVKM. CDR3: CASRQDSPYEQYF. The CDR3 DNA is TGTGCCAGCAGACAGGATTCCCCCTACGAGCAGTACTTC.

This rearrangement joins TRBV12-3 or TRBV12-4 to TRBJ1-1; 12 nucleotides agree with TRBD1. The CDR3 has 16 amino acids. J gave up 4 bases and V 6 bases, and 9 bases lay outside the gene matches. CDR3: CASSPGTGGAGTEAFF. In nucleotides, the CDR3 is TGTGCCAGCAGCCCCGGGACAGGGGGCGCGGGCACTGAAGCTTTCTTT.

This clonotype was seen only a few times. The genes are TRBV20-1 and TRBJ2-2; D is perhaps TRBD1 (5 bases). CDR3 size: 14 residues. V dropped 7 bases and J dropped 1 base, with 13 bases sitting between them. Germline V gene lookup returns CDR1 DFQATT and CDR2 SNEGSKA (reference sequence). The CDR3 DNA reads as TGCAGTGTTTCGCGCAGGGTGAACACCGGGGAGCTGTTTTTT. This translates into CSVSRRVNTGELFF.

There are a few counts of this clonotype. This sequence joins TRBV30 and TRBJ2-2; 8 positions match TRBD1. V shed 3 bases and J 6 bases; nucleotides not matched to a gene: 9. The germline V gene encodes CDR1 GTSNPN and CDR2 SVGIG (reference sequence). This CDR3 region has 15 residues. The CDR3, as DNA: TGTGCCTGGAGACGCGAGGACAGGGCATCCGGGGAGCTGTTTTTT. It encodes CAWRREDRASGELFF.

This clonotype was detected many times. V is TRBV7-2 and J is TRBJ1-1; D perhaps matches TRBD1 (5 bases). This CDR3 spans 12 amino acids. V lost 5 bases to trimming and J lost 5 bases, with 9 bases between them. Germline V gives CDR1 SGHTA, CDR2 FQGNSA. The CDR3 DNA reads as TGTGCCAGCAGCCCCCGGGGGACTGAAGCTTTCTTT. As protein: CASSPRGTEAFF.

This clonotype was detected many times. The V gene is TRBV20-1, the J gene TRBJ2-3; unclear D gene. The V end lost 2 bases, the J end lost 4 bases, and 13 bases lay between the germline ends. This CDR3 is built from 14 residues. In germline, CDR1 is DFQATT, CDR2 SNEGSKA (reference sequence). CDR3 DNA sequence: TGCAGTGCTAGATTGGGGTTCAATCCAGATACGCAGTATTTT. This codes for CSARLGFNPDTQYF.

This chain connects TRBV30 to TRBJ1-1; no reliable D call. Trimming pared 1 base from V and 7 bases from J, leaving 13 bases between. This CDR3 has 13 residues. Germline V CDR1 and CDR2: GTSNPN, SVGIG (reference sequence). The CDR3 sequence is CAWSAGRALEAFF. Written as DNA, the CDR3 is TGTGCCTGGAGTGCCGGACGGGCCCTTGAAGCTTTCTTT.

V is TRBV6-2 or TRBV6-3 and J is TRBJ2-1, with D tentatively TRBD1 (6 bases). CDR1 and CDR2 (germline): MNHEY, SVGEGT. There are 21 residues in the CDR3. The ends were cut back, 0 bases at V and 1 base at J, with 25 bases in the middle. CDR3 loop: CASSYSIGDTLHPPSYNEQFF. CDR3 bases: TGTGCCAGCAGTTACTCGATCGGGGACACCCTTCACCCCCCTTCCTACAATGAGCAGTTCTTC.

This clonotype has just a few counts. The chain is built from TRBV14 and TRBJ2-5, with D unclear. Trimming stripped 6 bases from V and 1 base from J, with 9 bases between. The germline gives CDR1 SGHDN, CDR2 FVKESK. The CDR3 is made up of 13 amino acids. The chain's CDR3 is CASRRTGQETQYF. In DNA form, the CDR3 reads TGTGCCAGCAGACGGACGGGCCAAGAGACCCAGTACTTC.

The chain is built from TRBV12-3 or TRBV12-4 and TRBJ2-3, with 7 nucleotides matching TRBD2. The CDR3 is made up of 16 amino acids. The V gene end was trimmed by 4 bases and the J gene end by 3 bases; junction bases not matched to a gene: 10. The CDR3 bases are TGTGCCAGCAGTTCAGCCCCTGCTAGCGGAACAGATACGCAGTATTTT. Its translation is CASSSAPASGTDTQYF.

This clonotype was observed a few times. This chain uses TRBV14 with TRBJ2-1; 10 bases match TRBD2. The CDR3 runs to 15 residues. Trimming removed 4 bases from V and 3 bases from J; junction bases left unmatched: 3. CDR1 SGHDN and CDR2 FVKESK come from the germline V gene. CDR3 sequence reads: CASSRGLAVYNEQFF. CDR3 DNA sequence: TGTGCCAGCAGCCGCGGACTAGCGGTCTACAATGAGCAGTTCTTC.

This chain uses TRBV3-1 with TRBJ2-2, with TRBD2 matching 7 bases. This CDR3 spans 15 amino acids. V was clipped by 7 bases and J by 0 bases; unmatched bases: 5. Per germline, CDR1 LGHDT and CDR2 YNNKEL (reference sequence). The CDR3, as DNA: TGTGCCAGCACCCAGCGGGAAGCGAACACCGGGGAGCTGTTTTTT. Protein sequence: CASTQREANTGELFF.

Only a few counts were recorded for this clonotype. This chain joins TRBV30 and TRBJ1-2, with no clear D. CDR3 length: 13 amino acids. Germline assignment: CDR1 GTSNPN and CDR2 SVGIG (reference sequence). Trimming left V 2 bases short and J 4 bases short, with 11 bases between. Written as DNA, the CDR3 is TGTGCCTGGAGTAAGGGAATCTCCTATGGCTACACCTTC. It yields the protein CAWSKGISYGYTF.

This clonotype occurred a few times. The chain uses TRBV3-1 and TRBJ2-3, with 8 bases aligning to TRBD1. The V segment lost 4 bases and the J segment 6 bases; nucleotides outside the gene matches: 6. This CDR3 has 14 amino acids. Germline CDR1 reads LGHDT; CDR2 reads YNNKEL (reference sequence). CDR3 in DNA: TGTGCCAGCAGCCTGAGACAGGGGAAGGATACGCAGTATTTT. This translates into CASSLRQGKDTQYF.

The V and J genes are TRBV21-1 and TRBJ2-1. TRBV21-1 counts as a pseudogene. This CDR3 spans 17 amino acids. The CDR3 nucleotides read TGTGCCAGGAGCAAAACACCCATCGGCCGTCCCTACAATGAGCAGTTCTTC. Protein: CARSKTPIGRPYNEQFF.